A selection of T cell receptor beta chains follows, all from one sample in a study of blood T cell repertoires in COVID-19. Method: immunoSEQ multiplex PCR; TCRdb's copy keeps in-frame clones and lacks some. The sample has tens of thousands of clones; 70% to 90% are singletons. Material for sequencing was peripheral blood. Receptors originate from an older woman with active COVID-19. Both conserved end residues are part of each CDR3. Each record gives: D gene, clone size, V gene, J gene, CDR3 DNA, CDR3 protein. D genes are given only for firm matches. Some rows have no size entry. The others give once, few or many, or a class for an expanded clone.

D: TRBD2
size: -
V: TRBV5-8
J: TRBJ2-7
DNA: TGTGCCAGCAGCTTGACTAGCGGGGATTACTACGAGCAGTACTTC
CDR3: CASSLTSGDYYEQYF

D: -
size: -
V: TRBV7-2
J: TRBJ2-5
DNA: TGTGCCAGCAGCGACAATGGGGGGTGGGAAGAGACCCAGTACTTC
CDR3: CASSDNGGWEETQYF

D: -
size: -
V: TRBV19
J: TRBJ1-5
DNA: TGTGCCAGTAGTATCCTTAATCAGCCCCAGCATTTT
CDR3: CASSILNQPQHF

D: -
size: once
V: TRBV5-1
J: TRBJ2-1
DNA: TGCGCCAGCAGCTTGGAATACAGGGCCTACAATGAGCAGTTCTTC
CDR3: CASSLEYRAYNEQFF

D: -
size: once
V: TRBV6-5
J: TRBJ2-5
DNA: TGTGCCAGCGAGAGCAGGGGAAGAAAAGAGACCCAGTACTTC
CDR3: CASESRGRKETQYF

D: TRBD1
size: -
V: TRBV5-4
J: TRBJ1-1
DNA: TGTGCCAGCAGCGGGGACAGAACCATGAACACTGAAGCTTTCTTT
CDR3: CASSGDRTMNTEAFF

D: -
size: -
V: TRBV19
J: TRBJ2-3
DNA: TGTGCCAGTAGTATGGACAGAACTAAGGATACGCAGTATTTT
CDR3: CASSMDRTKDTQYF

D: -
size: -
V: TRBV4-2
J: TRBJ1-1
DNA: TGTGCCAGCAGCCAAGATGGGCAGGGCAACACTGAAGCTTTCTTT
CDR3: CASSQDGQGNTEAFF

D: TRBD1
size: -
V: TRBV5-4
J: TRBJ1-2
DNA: TGTGCCACTCAACACACAGGGGGCAGGGCCTATGGCTACACCTTC
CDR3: CATQHTGGRAYGYTF

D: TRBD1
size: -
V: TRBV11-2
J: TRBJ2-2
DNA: TGTGCCAGCACCATCACGGGACAGGGAATCGGGGAGCTGTTTTTT
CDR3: CASTITGQGIGELFF

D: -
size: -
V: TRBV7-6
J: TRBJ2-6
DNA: TGTGCCAGCAGCTTAGAGGCCGGACAGGGGGCCAACGTCCTGACTTTC
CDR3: CASSLEAGQGANVLTF

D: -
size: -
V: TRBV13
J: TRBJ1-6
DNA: TGTGCCAGCAGCTTAGGCGGAGCAGGGGCAGGTAATTCACCCCTCCACTTT
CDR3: CASSLGGAGAGNSPLHF

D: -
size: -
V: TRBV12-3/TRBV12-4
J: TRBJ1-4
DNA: TGTGCCAGCACCCCTCGGACAACTGAAAAACTGTTTTTT
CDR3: CASTPRTTEKLFF

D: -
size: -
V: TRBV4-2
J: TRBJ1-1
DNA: TGTGCCAGCAGCCAAGGAGCAGGGCGGGGCGAAGCTTTCTTT
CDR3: CASSQGAGRGEAFF

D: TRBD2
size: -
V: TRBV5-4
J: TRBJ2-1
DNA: TGTGCCAGCGCTTGGGGTAGCGGGGGAGATGAGCAGTTCTTC
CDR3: CASAWGSGGDEQFF

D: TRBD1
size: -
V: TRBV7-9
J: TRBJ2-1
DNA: TGTGCCAGCAGCTCACCACGGGACAGGGGTGGCGATGAGCAGTTCTTC
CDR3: CASSSPRDRGGDEQFF

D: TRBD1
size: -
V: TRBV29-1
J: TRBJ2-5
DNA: TGCAGCGGGACAGGGTGGTTAGAGACCCAGTACTTC
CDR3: CSGTGWLETQYF

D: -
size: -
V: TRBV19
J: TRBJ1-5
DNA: TGTGCCAGTAGTTCCGTCCCGGGACACCGGGATCAGCCCCAGCATTTT
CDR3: CASSSVPGHRDQPQHF

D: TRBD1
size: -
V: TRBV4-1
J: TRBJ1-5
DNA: TGCGCCAGCAGCCAGAGGACAGGCGGACAGCCCCAGCATTTT
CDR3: CASSQRTGGQPQHF

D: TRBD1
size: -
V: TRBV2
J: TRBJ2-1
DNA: TGTGCCAGCAGTGAATGGGGGGGGACAGGGGCCGATGAGCAGTTCTTC
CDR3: CASSEWGGTGADEQFF

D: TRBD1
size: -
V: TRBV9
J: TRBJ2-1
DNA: TGTGCCAGCAGCGTAGTCGGGACAAGGGACAGGGGCTACAATGAGCAGTTCTTC
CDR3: CASSVVGTRDRGYNEQFF

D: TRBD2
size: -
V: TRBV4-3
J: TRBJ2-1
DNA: TGCGCCAGCAGCCAAGAGGGGGGGGTAAACAATGAGCAGTTCTTC
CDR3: CASSQEGGVNNEQFF

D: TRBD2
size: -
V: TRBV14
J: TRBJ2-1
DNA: TGTGCCAGCAGCCTTAGGCGCGGGGGGCGAATCAATGAGCAGTTCTTC
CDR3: CASSLRRGGRINEQFF

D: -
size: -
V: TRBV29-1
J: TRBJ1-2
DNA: TGCAGCGTTGAAGATAGAGAGCATGGCTACACCTTC
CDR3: CSVEDREHGYTF

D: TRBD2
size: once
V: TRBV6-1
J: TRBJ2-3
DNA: TGTGCCAGCAGTGAATATAGGTCTAGCGGCCTAGATACGCAGTATTTT
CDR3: CASSEYRSSGLDTQYF

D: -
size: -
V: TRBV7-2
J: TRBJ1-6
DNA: TGTGCCAGCAGCTCAAGTACGGGTTTTGTGACCCTCCACTTT
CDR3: CASSSSTGFVTLHF

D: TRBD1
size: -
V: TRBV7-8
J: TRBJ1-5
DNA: TGTGCCAGCAGCCGTGACAGGGATCAGCCCCAGCATTTT
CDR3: CASSRDRDQPQHF